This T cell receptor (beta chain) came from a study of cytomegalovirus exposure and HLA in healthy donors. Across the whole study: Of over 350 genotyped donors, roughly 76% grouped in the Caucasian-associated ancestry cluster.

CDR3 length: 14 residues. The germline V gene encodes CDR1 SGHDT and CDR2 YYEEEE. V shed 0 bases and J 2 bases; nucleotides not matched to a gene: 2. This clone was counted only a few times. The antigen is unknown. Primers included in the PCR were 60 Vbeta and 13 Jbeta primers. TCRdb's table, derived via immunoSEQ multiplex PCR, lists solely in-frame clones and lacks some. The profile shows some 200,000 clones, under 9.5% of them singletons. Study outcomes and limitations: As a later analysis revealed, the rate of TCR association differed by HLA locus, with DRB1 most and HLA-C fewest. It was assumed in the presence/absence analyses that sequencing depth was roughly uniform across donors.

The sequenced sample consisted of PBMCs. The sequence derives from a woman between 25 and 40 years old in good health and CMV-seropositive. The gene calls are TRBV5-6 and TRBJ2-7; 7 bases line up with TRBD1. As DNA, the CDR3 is TGTGCCAGCAGCTTGGGGGACAGCCCCTACGAGCAGTACTTC. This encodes CASSLGDSPYEQYF.